This T cell receptor (beta chain) was identified in a study of control samples from healthy donors and cancer patients. Repertoires were generated with immunoSEQ multiplex PCR, while TCRdb's copy carries only in-frame clones and drops some. The data contain some 100,000 clones, 70% to 80% of them seen just once; the ten biggest clones take up about 10%. This CDR3 contains 14 residues. Per germline, CDR1 LNHDA and CDR2 SQIVND (reference sequence). With 5 bases removed from V and 7 bases from J, the gap between germline ends came to 15 bases. The specimen was blood. The TCR sequence derives from a woman aged 30 to 39 in good health. V and J are TRBV19 and TRBJ1-3; TRBD1 is a possible D gene (5 bases). The CDR3 sequence: CASSPVGGGNTIYF. CDR3 DNA sequence: TGTGCCAGTAGTCCCGTCGGCGGGGGTAACACCATATATTTT.